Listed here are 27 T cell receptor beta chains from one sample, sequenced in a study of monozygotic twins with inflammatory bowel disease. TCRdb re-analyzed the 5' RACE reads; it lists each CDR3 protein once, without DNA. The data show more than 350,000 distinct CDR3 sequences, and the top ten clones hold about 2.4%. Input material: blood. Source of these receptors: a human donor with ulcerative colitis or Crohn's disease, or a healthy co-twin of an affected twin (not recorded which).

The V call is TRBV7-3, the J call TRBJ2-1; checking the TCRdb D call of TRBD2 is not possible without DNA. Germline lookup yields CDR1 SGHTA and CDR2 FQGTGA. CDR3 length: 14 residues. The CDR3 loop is CASSFLGPTNEQFF. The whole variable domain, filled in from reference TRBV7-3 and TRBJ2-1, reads GAGVSQTPSNKVTEKGKYVELRCDPISGHTALYWYRQSLGQGPEFLIYFQGTGAADDSGLPNDRFFAVRPEGSVSTLKIQRTERGDSAVYLCASSFLGPTNEQFFGPGTRLTVL.

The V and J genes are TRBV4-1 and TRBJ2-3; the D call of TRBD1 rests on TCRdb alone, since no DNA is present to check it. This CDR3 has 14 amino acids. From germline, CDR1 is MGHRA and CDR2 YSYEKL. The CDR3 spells CASSPGTGMNTQYF.

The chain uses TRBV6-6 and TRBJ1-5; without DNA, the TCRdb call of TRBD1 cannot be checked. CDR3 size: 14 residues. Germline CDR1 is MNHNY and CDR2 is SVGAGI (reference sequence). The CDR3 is CASSYGTANQPQHF.

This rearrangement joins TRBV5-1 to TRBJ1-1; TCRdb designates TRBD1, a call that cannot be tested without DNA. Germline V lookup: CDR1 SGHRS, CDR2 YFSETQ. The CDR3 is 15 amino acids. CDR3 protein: CASSTGPGPETEAFF.

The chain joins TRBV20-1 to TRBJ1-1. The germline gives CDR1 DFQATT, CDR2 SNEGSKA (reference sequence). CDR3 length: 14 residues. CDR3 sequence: CSAPTVGLNTEAFF.

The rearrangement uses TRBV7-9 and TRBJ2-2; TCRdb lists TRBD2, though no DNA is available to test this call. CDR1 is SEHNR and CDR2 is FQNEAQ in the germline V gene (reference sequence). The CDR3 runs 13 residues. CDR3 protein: CASSLLGGGELFF.

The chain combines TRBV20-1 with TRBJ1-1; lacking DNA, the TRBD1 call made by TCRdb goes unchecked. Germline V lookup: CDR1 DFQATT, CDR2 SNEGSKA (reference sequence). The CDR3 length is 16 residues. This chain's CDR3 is CSAPQGEGSWITEAFF.

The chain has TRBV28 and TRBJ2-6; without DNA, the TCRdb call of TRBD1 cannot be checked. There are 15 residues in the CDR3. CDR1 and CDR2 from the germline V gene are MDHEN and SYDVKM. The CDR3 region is CAGGSPSSGANVLTF.

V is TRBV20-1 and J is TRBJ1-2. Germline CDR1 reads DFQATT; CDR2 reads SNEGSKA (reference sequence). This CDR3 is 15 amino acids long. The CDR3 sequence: CSASPDLTDAWGYTF.

The chain's CDR3 is CAIMDGGKETQYF. This chain connects TRBV10-3 to TRBJ2-5; the TRBD2 assignment by TCRdb is unverifiable without DNA. This CDR3 is 13 amino acids long. The germline V gene encodes CDR1 ENHRY and CDR2 SYGVKD.

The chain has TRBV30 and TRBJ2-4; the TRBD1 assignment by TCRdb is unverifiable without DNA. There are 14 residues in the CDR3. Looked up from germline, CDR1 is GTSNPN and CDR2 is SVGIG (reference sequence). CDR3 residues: CAWSVATGGVGQYF.

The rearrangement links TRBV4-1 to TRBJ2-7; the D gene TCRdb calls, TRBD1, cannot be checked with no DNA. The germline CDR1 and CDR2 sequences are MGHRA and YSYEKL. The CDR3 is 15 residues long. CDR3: CASSQERGNSYEQYF.

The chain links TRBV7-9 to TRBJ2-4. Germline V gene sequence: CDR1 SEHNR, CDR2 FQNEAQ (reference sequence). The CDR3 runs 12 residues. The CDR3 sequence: CASSLPQNIQYF.

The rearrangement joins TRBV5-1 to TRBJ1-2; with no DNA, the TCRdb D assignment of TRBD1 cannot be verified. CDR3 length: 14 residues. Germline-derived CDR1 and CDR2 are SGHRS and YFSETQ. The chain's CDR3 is CASSLEAGFYGYTF.

CDR3 protein: CSVDSGYEQYF. This chain uses TRBV29-1 with TRBJ2-7. This CDR3 contains 11 residues. Germline V gives CDR1 SQVTM, CDR2 ANQGSEA.

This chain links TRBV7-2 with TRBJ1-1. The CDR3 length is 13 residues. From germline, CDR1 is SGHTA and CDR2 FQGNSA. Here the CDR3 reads CASSLSGITEAFF.

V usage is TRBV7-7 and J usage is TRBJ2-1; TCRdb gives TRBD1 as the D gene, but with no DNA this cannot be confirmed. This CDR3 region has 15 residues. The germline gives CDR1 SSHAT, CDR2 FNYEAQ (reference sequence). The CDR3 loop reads CASSQQTGPYNEQFF.

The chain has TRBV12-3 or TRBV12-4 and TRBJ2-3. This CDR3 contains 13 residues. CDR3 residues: CASGSTTADTQYF.

CDR3 in amino acids: CASRTVREGVYEQYF. The chain employs TRBV5-5 and TRBJ2-7; without DNA, the TCRdb call of TRBD2 cannot be checked. Germline V gene lookup returns CDR1 SGHKS and CDR2 YYEKEE (reference sequence). The CDR3 length is 15 residues. Full variable domain (rest looked up from reference TRBV5-5 and TRBJ2-7): DAGVTQSPTHLIKTRGQQVTLRCSPISGHKSVSWYQQVLGQGPQFIFQYYEKEERGRGNFPDRFSARQFPNYSSELNVNALLLGDSALYLCASRTVREGVYEQYFGPGTRLTVT.

CDR3 sequence reads: CASSLDLGQGYPEAFF. The V and J genes are TRBV7-9 and TRBJ1-1; checking the TCRdb D call of TRBD1 is not possible without DNA. The CDR3 has 16 amino acids. Germline V gene data show CDR1 as SEHNR and CDR2 as FQNEAQ (reference sequence).

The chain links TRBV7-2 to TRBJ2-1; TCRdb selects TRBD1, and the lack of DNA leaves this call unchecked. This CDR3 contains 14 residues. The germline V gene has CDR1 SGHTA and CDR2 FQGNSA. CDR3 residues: CASSLERGSNEQFF.

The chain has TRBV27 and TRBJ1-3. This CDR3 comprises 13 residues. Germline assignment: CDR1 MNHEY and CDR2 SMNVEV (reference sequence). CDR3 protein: CASFRREGNTIYF.

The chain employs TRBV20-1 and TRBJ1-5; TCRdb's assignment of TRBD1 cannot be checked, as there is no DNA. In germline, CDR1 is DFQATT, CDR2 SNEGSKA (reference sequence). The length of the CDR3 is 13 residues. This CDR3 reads CSARTGGVGPQHF.

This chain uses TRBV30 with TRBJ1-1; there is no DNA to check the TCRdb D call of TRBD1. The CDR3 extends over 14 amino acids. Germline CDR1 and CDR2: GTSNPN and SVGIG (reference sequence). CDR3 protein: CAWSVGVWGTEAFF.

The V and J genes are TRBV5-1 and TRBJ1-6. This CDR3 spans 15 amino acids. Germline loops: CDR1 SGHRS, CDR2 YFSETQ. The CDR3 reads CASSLGGIDNSPLHF.

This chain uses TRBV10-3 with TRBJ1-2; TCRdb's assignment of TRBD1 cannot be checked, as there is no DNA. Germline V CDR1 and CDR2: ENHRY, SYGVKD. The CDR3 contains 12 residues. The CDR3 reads CAITSGTEGYTF.

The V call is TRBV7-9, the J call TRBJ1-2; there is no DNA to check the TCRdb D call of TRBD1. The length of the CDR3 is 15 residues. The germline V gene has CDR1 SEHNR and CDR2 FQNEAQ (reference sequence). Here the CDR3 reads CASSTVQGAHYGYTF. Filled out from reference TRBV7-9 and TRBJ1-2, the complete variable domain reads DTGVSQNPRHKITKRGQNVTFRCDPISEHNRLYWYRQTLGQGPEFLTYFQNEAQLEKSRLLSDRFSAERPKGSFSTLEIQRTEQGDSAMYLCASSTVQGAHYGYTFGSGTRLTVV.